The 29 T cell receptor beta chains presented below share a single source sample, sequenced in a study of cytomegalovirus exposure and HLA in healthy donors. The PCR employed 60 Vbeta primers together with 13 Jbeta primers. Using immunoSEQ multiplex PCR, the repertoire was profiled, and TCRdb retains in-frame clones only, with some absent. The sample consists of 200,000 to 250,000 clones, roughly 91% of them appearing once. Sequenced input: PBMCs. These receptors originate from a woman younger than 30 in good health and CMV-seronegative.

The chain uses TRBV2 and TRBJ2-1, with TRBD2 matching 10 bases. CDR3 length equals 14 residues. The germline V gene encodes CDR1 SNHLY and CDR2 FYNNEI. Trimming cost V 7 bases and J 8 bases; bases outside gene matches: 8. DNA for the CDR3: TGTGCCAGCAAAAACTTAGCGGGAGGAGATGAGCAGTTCTTC. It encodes CASKNLAGGDEQFF.

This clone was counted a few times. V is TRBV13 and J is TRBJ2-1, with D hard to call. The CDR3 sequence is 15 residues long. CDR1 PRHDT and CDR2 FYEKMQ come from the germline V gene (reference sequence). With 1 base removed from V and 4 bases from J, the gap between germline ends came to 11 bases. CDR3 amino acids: CASSLELSGYNEQFF. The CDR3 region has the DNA TGTGCCAGCAGCTTAGAACTATCGGGTTACAATGAGCAGTTCTTC.

The CDR3 loop is CASSWGVNTEAFF. The DNA for the CDR3 is TGTGCCAGCAGCTGGGGGGTGAACACTGAAGCTTTCTTT. The chain uses TRBV11-2 and TRBJ1-1; a weak D match, TRBD1 (5 bases). V lost 4 bases and J 0 bases, leaving 6 bases between the germline ends. The CDR3 extends over 13 amino acids. Germline V lookup: CDR1 SGHAT, CDR2 FQNNGV. Supplemented by reference TRBV11-2 and TRBJ1-1, the full variable domain reads EAGVAQSPRYKIIEKRQSVAFWCNPISGHATLYWYQQILGQGPKLLIQFQNNGVVDDSQLPKDRFSAERLKGVDSTLKIQPAKLEDSAVYLCASSWGVNTEAFFGQGTRLTVV.

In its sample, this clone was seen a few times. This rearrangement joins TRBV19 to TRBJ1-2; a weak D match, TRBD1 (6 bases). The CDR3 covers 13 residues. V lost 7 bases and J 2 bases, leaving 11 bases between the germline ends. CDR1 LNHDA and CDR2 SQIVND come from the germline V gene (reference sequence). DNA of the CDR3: TGTGCCAGTACTCGAGGACAGAACTATGGCTACACCTTC. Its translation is CASTRGQNYGYTF.

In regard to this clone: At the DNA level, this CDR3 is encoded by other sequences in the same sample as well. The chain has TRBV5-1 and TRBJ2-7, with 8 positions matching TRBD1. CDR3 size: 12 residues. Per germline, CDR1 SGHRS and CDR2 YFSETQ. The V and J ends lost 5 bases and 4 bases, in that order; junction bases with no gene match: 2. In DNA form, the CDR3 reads TGCGCCAGCAGGGGACAGGCATACGAGCAGTACTTC. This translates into CASRGQAYEQYF.

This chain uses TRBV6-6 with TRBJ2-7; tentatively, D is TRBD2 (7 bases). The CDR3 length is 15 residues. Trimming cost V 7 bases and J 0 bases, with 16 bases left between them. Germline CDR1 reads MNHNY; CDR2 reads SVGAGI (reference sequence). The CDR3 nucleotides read TGTGCCAGCAAATCGGGGAGGGGGGCCTCCTACGAGCAGTACTTC. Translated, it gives CASKSGRGASYEQYF.

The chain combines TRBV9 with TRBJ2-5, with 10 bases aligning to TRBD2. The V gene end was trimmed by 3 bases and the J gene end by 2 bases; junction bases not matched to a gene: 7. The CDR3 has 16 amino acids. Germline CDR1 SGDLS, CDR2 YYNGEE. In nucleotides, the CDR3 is TGTGCCAGCAGCGGATTAGCGGGAGGCGGGCAAGAGACCCAGTACTTC. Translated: CASSGLAGGGQETQYF.

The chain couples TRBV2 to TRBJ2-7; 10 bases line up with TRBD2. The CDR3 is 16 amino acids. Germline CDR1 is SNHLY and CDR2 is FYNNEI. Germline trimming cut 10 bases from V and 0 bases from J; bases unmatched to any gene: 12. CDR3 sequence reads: CATAGTSVSSSYEQYF. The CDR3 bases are TGTGCCACCGCCGGGACTAGCGTCTCGAGCTCCTACGAGCAGTACTTC.

The CDR3 DNA reads as TGTGCCAGCAGCTTCGTCGAGTTTTGGGTCGGCGGTCAGCCCCAGCATTTT. Encoded protein: CASSFVEFWVGGQPQHF. V is TRBV11-2 and J is TRBJ1-5; no clear D. Per germline, CDR1 SGHAT and CDR2 FQNNGV. The CDR3 length is 17 residues. The V end was cut by 3 bases, the J end by 6 bases, with 21 bases between.

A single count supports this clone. The CDR3 region is CASSLDWGAGNTIYF. CDR3 in DNA: TGTGCCAGCAGCTTAGATTGGGGGGCTGGAAACACCATATATTTT. The chain joins TRBV7-2 to TRBJ1-3; perhaps TRBD1 as D (5 bases). This CDR3 has 15 amino acids. The ends were cut back, 1 base at V and 2 bases at J, with 9 bases in the middle. From germline, CDR1 is SGHTA and CDR2 FQGNSA.

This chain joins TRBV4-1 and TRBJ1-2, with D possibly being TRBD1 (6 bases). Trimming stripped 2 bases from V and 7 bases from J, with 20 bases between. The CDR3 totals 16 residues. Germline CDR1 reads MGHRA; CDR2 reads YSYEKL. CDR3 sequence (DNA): TGCGCCAGCAGCCAACACCCCCGACAGGAATTTTTTGGCTACACCTTC. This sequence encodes CASSQHPRQEFFGYTF.

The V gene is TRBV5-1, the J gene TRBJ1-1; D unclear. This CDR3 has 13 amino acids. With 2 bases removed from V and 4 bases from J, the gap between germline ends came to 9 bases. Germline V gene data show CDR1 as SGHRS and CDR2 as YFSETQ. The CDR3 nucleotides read TGCGCCAGCAGCTTTGGAGTCGGCACTGAAGCTTTCTTT. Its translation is CASSFGVGTEAFF.

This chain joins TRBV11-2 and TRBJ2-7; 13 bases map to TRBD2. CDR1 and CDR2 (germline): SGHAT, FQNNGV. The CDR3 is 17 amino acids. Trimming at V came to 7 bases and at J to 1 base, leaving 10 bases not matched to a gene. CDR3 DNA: TGTGCCAGCAACCGTCGGACTAGCGGGAGTGTATCCTACGAGCAGTACTTC. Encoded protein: CASNRRTSGSVSYEQYF.

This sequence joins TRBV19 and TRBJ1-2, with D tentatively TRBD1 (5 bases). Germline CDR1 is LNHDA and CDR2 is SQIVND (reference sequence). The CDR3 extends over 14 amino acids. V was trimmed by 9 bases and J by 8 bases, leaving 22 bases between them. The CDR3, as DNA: TGTGCCAGCTCACCCCTCTCCGGGGGATGGGGCTACACCTTC. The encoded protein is CASSPLSGGWGYTF.

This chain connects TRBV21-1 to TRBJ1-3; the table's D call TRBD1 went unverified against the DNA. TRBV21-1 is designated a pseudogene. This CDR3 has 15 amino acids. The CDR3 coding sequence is TGTGCCAGCTCTCCGGGACAGGGGACTGGAAACACCATATATTTT. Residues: CASSPGQGTGNTIYF.

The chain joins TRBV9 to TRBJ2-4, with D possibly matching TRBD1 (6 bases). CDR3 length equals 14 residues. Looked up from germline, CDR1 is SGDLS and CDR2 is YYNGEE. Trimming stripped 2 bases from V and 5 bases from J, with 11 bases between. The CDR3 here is CASSVTGNENIQYF. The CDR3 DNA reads TGTGCCAGCAGCGTGACAGGTAACGAAAACATTCAGTACTTC.

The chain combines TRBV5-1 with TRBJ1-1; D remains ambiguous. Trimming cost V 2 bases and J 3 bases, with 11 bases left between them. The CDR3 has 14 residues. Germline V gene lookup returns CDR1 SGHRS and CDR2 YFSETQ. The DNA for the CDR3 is TGCGCCAGCAGCTTCAGCGACTCCGACACTGAAGCTTTCTTT. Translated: CASSFSDSDTEAFF.

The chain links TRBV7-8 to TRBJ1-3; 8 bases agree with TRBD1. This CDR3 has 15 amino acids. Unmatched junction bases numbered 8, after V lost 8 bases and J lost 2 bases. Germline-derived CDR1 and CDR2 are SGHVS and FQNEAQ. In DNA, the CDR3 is TGTGCCAGCGGATCTCAGACAGGGGCTGGAAACACCATATATTTT. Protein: CASGSQTGAGNTIYF.

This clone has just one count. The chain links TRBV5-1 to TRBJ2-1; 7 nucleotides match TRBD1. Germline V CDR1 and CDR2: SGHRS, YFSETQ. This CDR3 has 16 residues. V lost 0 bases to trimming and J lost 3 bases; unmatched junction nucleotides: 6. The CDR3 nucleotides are TGCGCCAGCAGCTTGGCAGCCGGGACAGTCTACAATGAGCAGTTCTTC. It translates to CASSLAAGTVYNEQFF.

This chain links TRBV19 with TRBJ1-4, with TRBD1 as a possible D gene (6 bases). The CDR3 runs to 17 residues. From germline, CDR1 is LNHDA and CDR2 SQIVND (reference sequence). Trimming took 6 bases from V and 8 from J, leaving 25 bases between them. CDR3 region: CASRTTHLQGLLEKLFF. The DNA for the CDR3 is TGTGCCAGTAGGACCACCCACTTACAGGGTCTATTGGAAAAACTGTTTTTT.

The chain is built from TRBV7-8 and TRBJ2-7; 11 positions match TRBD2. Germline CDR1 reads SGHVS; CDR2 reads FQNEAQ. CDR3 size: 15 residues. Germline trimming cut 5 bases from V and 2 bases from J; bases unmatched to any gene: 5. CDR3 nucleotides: TGTGCCAGCAGCCCGGGACTAGCGGATCCCTACGAGCAGTACTTC. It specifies CASSPGLADPYEQYF.

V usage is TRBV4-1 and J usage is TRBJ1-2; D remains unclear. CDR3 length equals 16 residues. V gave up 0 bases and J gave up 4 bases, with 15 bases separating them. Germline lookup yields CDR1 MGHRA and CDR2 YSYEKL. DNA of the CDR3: TGCGCCAGCAGCCAAGACCCAGCCTTTAGGAGCTATGGCTACACCTTC. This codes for CASSQDPAFRSYGYTF.

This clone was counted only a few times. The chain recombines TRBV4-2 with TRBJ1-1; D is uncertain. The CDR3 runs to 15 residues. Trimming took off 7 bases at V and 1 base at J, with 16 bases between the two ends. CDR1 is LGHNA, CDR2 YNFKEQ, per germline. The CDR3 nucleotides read TGTGCCAGCACCCCAAGCGTCAGAGAGAACACTGAAGCTTTCTTT. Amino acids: CASTPSVRENTEAFF.

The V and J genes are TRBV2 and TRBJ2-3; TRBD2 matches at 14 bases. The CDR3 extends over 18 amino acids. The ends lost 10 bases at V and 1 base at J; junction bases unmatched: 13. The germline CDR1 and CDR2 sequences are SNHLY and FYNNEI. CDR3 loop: CATAGLAGGAFRTDTQYF. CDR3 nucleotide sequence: TGTGCCACCGCTGGACTAGCGGGAGGTGCCTTCCGCACAGATACGCAGTATTTT.

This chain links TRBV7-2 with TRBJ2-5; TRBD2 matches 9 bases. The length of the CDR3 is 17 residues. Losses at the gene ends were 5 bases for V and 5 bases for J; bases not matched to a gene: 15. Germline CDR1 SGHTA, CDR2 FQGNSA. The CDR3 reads CASSRPPGTSIVETQYF. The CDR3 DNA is TGTGCCAGCAGCCGTCCCCCGGGGACTAGCATAGTGGAGACCCAGTACTTC.

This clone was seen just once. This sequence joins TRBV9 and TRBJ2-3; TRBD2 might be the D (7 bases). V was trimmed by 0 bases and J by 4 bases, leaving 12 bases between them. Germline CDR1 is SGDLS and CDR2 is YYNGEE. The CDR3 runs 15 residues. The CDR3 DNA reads TGTGCCAGCAGCGTAGGGGTAGGGGGGGCAGATACGCAGTATTTT. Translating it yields CASSVGVGGADTQYF.

The DNA of the CDR3 is TGTGCCAGCATCCGGGACTATGGCTACACCTTC. Translated: CASIRDYGYTF. The chain has TRBV27 and TRBJ1-2; D is uncertain. Germline V gene sequence: CDR1 MNHEY, CDR2 SMNVEV (reference sequence). The V end lost 7 bases, the J end lost 3 bases, and 6 bases lay between the germline ends. The CDR3 totals 11 residues.

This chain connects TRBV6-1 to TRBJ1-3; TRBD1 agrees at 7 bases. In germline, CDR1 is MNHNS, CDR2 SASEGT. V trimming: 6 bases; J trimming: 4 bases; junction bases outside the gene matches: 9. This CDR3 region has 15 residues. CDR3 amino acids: CASRPQGTTGNTIYF. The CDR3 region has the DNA TGTGCCAGCAGACCACAGGGGACAACCGGAAACACCATATATTTT.

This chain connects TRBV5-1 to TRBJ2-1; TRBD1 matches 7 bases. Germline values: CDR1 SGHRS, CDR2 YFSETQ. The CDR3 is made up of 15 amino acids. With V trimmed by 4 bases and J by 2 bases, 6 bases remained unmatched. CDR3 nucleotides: TGCGCCAGCAGCGCCCGACAGGGAACCTACAATGAGCAGTTCTTC. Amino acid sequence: CASSARQGTYNEQFF.